A single sample is the source of the 18 T cell receptor beta chains below, sequenced in a study of regulatory T cells in long-lasting Graves disease. Time point denoted: newly diagnosed GD, antithyroid drugs for less than 3 months. PBMC-derived RNA was used for the TCR library. In building TCR beta libraries, iRepertoire HTBI primers were used together with Arm-PCR of CDR3 regions. TCRdb passed the multiplex PCR reads through MiXCR, listing each CDR3 protein once. The sample holds about 560,000 distinct CDR3 sequences, 15% to 20% seen once. This same sample was also taken into another study, of T cells in Graves' hyperthyroidism and ophthalmopathy.

The sample in question was peripheral blood mononuclear cells (PBMCs), obtained at new diagnosis, from a patient treated with antithyroid drugs. Receptors were obtained from a man younger than 30 with Graves disease.

This clonotype was recorded at least ten times. The chain combines TRBV27 with TRBJ2-1; 8 bases fit TRBD2. This CDR3 comprises 17 residues. CDR1 MNHEY and CDR2 SMNVEV come from the germline V gene (reference sequence). V trimming: 2 bases; J trimming: 6 bases; junction bases outside the gene matches: 12. CDR3 DNA sequence: TGTGCCAGCAGTTTAATTAGCGGGGCAGGGCACGGCAATGAGCAGTTCTTC. It codes for CASSLISGAGHGNEQFF.

To note about this clonotype: Germline is not matched at one junction end, which may reflect a read error. The rearrangement uses TRBV5-4 and TRBJ1-1; tentative D call: TRBD1 (5 bases). Per germline, CDR1 SGHNT and CDR2 YYREEE (reference sequence). The CDR3 runs to 15 residues. The CDR3 DNA follows: TGTGCCAGCAGTTTGGCGGGGGGTGTTGACTCTGAAGCTTTCTTT. It yields the protein CASSLAGGVDSEAFF.

This clonotype appeared many times. The chain has TRBV7-2 and TRBJ2-3, with a tentative D call TRBD2 (5 bases). Looked up from germline, CDR1 is SGHTA and CDR2 is FQGNSA. The CDR3 is 15 amino acids. V was clipped by 1 base and J by 5 bases, with 13 bases between them. CDR3 bases: TGTGCCAGCAGCTTAGGGCCCTATGGAGGAGATACGCAGTATTTT. Protein sequence: CASSLGPYGGDTQYF. Drawing the rest from reference TRBV7-2 and TRBJ2-3, the complete variable domain is GAGVSQSPSNKVTEKGKDVELRCDPISGHTALYWYRQSLGQGLEFLIYFQGNSAPDKSGLPSDRFSAERTGGSVSTLTIQRTQQEDSAVYLCASSLGPYGGDTQYFGPGTRLTVL.

V and J are TRBV3-1 and TRBJ2-2; no definite D call. The V and J ends lost 4 bases and 1 base respectively, with 10 bases between them. The CDR3 length is 15 residues. The germline CDR1 and CDR2 sequences are LGHDT and YNNKEL (reference sequence). The CDR3 DNA reads as TGTGCCAGCAGCCGACGAGACGGGAACACCGGGGAGCTGTTTTTT. Protein sequence: CASSRRDGNTGELFF.

This rearrangement joins TRBV7-2 to TRBJ2-3, with D maybe TRBD2 (6 bases). The V end lost 5 bases, the J end lost 2 bases, and 11 bases lay between the germline ends. The CDR3 totals 14 residues. Germline assignment: CDR1 SGHTA and CDR2 FQGNSA. The CDR3 here is CASSAGTHTDTQYF. As DNA, the CDR3 is TGTGCCAGCAGCGCCGGGACTCACACAGATACGCAGTATTTT.

This sequence joins TRBV20-1 and TRBJ1-1; D is possibly TRBD1 (6 bases). Germline lookup yields CDR1 DFQATT and CDR2 SNEGSKA (reference sequence). This CDR3 is built from 13 residues. Trimming took 2 bases from V and 1 from J, leaving 8 bases between them. The CDR3 here is CSARYRANTEAFF. DNA for the CDR3: TGCAGTGCTAGATACAGGGCGAACACTGAAGCTTTCTTT.

This chain links TRBV5-8 with TRBJ1-2; TRBD1 is a possible D gene (5 bases). The V gene's germline CDR1 is SGHTS and CDR2 YDEGEE. The CDR3 sequence is 14 residues long. Trimming removed 7 bases from V and 4 bases from J, with 17 bases in between. In DNA, the CDR3 is TGTGCCAGCGGTAAAGGACAAAGGACCTATGGCTACACCTTC. Protein product: CASGKGQRTYGYTF.

At least ten counts were recorded for this clonotype. The chain uses TRBV5-1 and TRBJ2-5; TRBD2 aligns across 10 bases. The CDR3 totals 15 residues. The germline V gene has CDR1 SGHRS and CDR2 YFSETQ. V dropped 0 bases and J dropped 3; count of bases not matched to a gene: 2. CDR3 nucleotide sequence: TGCGCCAGCAGCTTGGTCCTAGCGGGAGAAGAGACCCAGTACTTC. Amino acids: CASSLVLAGEETQYF.

The chain links TRBV28 to TRBJ1-5; the match to TRBD1 covers 9 bases. V gave up 6 bases and J gave up 7 bases; unmatched junction bases: 1. The CDR3 spans 12 residues. Germline lookup yields CDR1 MDHEN and CDR2 SYDVKM. DNA of the CDR3: TGTGCCAGCAGCGACAGGGGGCAGCCCCAGCATTTT. This gives the protein CASSDRGQPQHF.

The genes are TRBV28 and TRBJ2-1; TRBD2 might be the D (7 bases). Trimming left V 8 bases short and J 9 bases short, with 20 bases between. In germline, CDR1 is MDHEN, CDR2 SYDVKM. The CDR3 is 14 amino acids. CDR3 DNA: TGTGCCAGCCCCCCCTCGAGGGGGGGAGGTGAGCAGTTCTTC. Encoded protein: CASPPSRGGGEQFF.

Points on this clonotype: A read error may be the cause here, since a much bigger clone is one base away. The chain uses TRBV12-3 or TRBV12-4 and TRBJ1-2; 12 nucleotides match TRBD1. V gave up 6 bases and J gave up 4 bases; unmatched junction bases: 6. The length of the CDR3 is 15 residues. The CDR3 here is CASSPGTGGLYGYTF. DNA for the CDR3: TGTGCCAGCAGCCCCGGGACAGGGGGCCTCTATGGCTACACCTTC.

In this sample, this clonotype turned up many times. The chain combines TRBV20-1 with TRBJ2-2; no clear D gene. CDR1 DFQATT and CDR2 SNEGSKA come from the germline V gene (reference sequence). With 3 bases removed from V and 4 bases from J, the gap between germline ends came to 9 bases. The length of the CDR3 is 13 residues. This CDR3 is CSASFRSTGELFF. The CDR3 coding sequence is TGCAGTGCTAGTTTTCGGTCCACCGGGGAGCTGTTTTTT.

This clonotype was seen repeatedly, ten times or more. One end of the junction fails to match germline, which may point to a read error. The CDR3 loop reads CASSPPGQGSYEQYF. Written as DNA, the CDR3 is TGCGCCAGCAGTCCACCGGGACAGGGATCGTACGAGCAGTACTTC. The chain recombines TRBV7-9 with TRBJ2-7; TRBD1 aligns across 9 bases. Germline V gene sequence: CDR1 SEHNR, CDR2 FQNEAQ (reference sequence). The CDR3 runs to 15 residues.

As for this clonotype: The likely explanation is a read error, given a far larger clone one base away. This chain links TRBV7-9 with TRBJ2-7, with a possible D match to TRBD1 (6 bases). CDR3 length: 12 residues. V was shortened by 5 bases and J by 5 bases, with 10 bases between the two germline ends. Germline-derived CDR1 and CDR2 are SEHNR and FQNEAQ (reference sequence). Here the CDR3 DNA reads TGTGCCAGCAGCCAGACAGGCCACGAGCAGTACTTC. Its protein is CASSQTGHEQYF.

The chain carries TRBV9 and TRBJ2-5; no clear D gene. V lost 0 bases and J lost 0, with 9 bases in between. CDR1 and CDR2 (germline): SGDLS, YYNGEE. The CDR3 runs 15 residues. The DNA for the CDR3 is TGTGCCAGCAGCGTAGATGGTGGGGACCAAGAGACCCAGTACTTC. The encoded protein is CASSVDGGDQETQYF.

As regards this clonotype: In this CDR3 the conserved last residue, phenylalanine or tryptophan, is missing, so a read error is likely. The rearrangement joins TRBV12-3 or TRBV12-4 to TRBJ2-1; TRBD2 matches at 9 bases. The V and J ends lost 4 bases and 9 bases, in that order; junction bases with no gene match: 10. This CDR3 has 15 residues. The CDR3 nucleotides are TGTGCCAGCAGTTGGGGACTAGCTACCGGGGTTGAGCAGTTCTCC. Translation gives CASSWGLATGVEQFS.

At least ten counts were recorded for this clonotype. This sequence joins TRBV20-1 and TRBJ2-3, with D perhaps TRBD2 (6 bases). The ends were cut back, 0 bases at V and 0 bases at J, with 10 bases in the middle. The CDR3 is 15 amino acids. The germline gives CDR1 DFQATT, CDR2 SNEGSKA (reference sequence). CDR3 coding DNA: TGCAGTGCTAGAGATGGCGGGAAGAGCACAGATACGCAGTATTTT. It translates to CSARDGGKSTDTQYF.

This clonotype was seen repeatedly, ten times or more. CDR3 sequence: CASLEGDEQFF. The CDR3 DNA is TGTGCCAGCCTCGAGGGCGATGAGCAGTTCTTC. This chain connects TRBV18 to TRBJ2-1, with D perhaps matching TRBD2 (5 bases). Germline V CDR1 and CDR2: KGHSH, LQKENI. The V and J ends lost 8 bases and 8 bases respectively, with 10 bases between them. The CDR3 covers 11 residues.